Shown below are 3 T cell receptor beta chains from a single sample sequenced in a study of T cell responses to AZD1222 COVID-19 vaccine. Clones were read by immunoSEQ multiplex PCR, and TCRdb kept only the in-frame ones, dropping some. There are tens of thousands of clones in the sample; roughly 88% occur only once, and less than 20% lies in the top ten. The source material was peripheral blood, sampled on day 0 of AZD1222 vaccination. These receptors all stem from an adult in good health.

This clone appeared a single time. The V gene is TRBV11-2, the J gene TRBJ1-2; D is perhaps TRBD1 (5 bases). The CDR3 totals 14 residues. The germline V gene has CDR1 SGHAT and CDR2 FQNNGV. With 1 base removed from V and 7 bases from J, the gap between germline ends came to 13 bases. The CDR3 bases are TGTGCCAGCAGCTTAGGTCAGATGGGACTTGGCTACACCTTC. It is translated as CASSLGQMGLGYTF.

The V gene is TRBV2, the J gene TRBJ1-3; D gene ambiguous. The CDR3 runs to 14 residues. The ends were cut back, 4 bases at V and 3 bases at J, with 10 bases in the middle. Germline loops: CDR1 SNHLY, CDR2 FYNNEI. The CDR3 region is CASSAGSVGNTIYF. The CDR3 DNA sequence: TGTGCCAGCAGTGCCGGGAGCGTTGGAAACACCATATATTTT.

The chain couples TRBV7-6 to TRBJ2-7, with a weak D call TRBD1 (5 bases). V was trimmed by 0 bases and J by 2 bases, leaving 17 bases between them. The germline CDR1 and CDR2 sequences are SGHVS and FNYEAQ. This CDR3 comprises 17 residues. DNA of the CDR3: TGTGCCAGCAGCTTAGCTCCAGGGCCCTCTATCACCTACGAGCAGTACTTC. Residues: CASSLAPGPSITYEQYF.